The rows below give T cell receptor beta chains drawn from one sample of a study of blood T cells in healthy people across ages. Each CDR3 protein is one row after TCRdb ran MiXCR on the 5' RACE reads. The data show 1.4 million to 1.5 million distinct CDR3 sequences, 42% seen once. Sequenced sample: blood. The receptors stem from a woman aged 18-29 years in good health. Each CDR3 is given with its conserved first and last residue. Each record gives: D gene, V gene, CDR3 length, clone size, J gene, CDR3 DNA, CDR3 protein. D genes are given only for firm matches. Clone size is not always given. Where it is, it says once, few, many or a class for expanded clones.

D: TRBD1; V: TRBV12-3/TRBV12-4; length: 14; size: .; J: TRBJ1-1; DNA: TGTGCCAGCACCGGGACAGGGGGGAACACTGAAGCTTTCTTT; CDR3: CASTGTGGNTEAFF
D: TRBD1; V: TRBV4-1; length: 13; size: many; J: TRBJ2-4; DNA: TGCGCCAGCAGAGACAGGGCTGGGGACATTCAGTACTTC; CDR3: CASRDRAGDIQYF
D: .; V: TRBV28; length: 14; size: .; J: TRBJ1-5; DNA: TGTGCCAGCAGTAGAAGCGGATTCAATCAGCCCCAGCATTTT; CDR3: CASSRSGFNQPQHF
D: .; V: TRBV20-1; length: 13; size: .; J: TRBJ2-1; DNA: TGCAGTGCTAGCGCGAGACTAGTTCTTGAGCAGTTCTTC; CDR3: CSASARLVLEQFF
D: .; V: TRBV25-1; length: 15; size: .; J: TRBJ2-2; DNA: TGTGCCAGCAGTGATCTAGCGAGTCAGACCGGGGAGCTGTTTTTT; CDR3: CASSDLASQTGELFF
D: .; V: TRBV12-3/TRBV12-4; length: 15; size: few; J: TRBJ2-5; DNA: TGTGCCAGCAGTTCCCTCGGCCTAGGACAAGAGACCCAGTACTTC; CDR3: CASSSLGLGQETQYF
D: .; V: TRBV20-1; length: 13; size: .; J: TRBJ2-7; DNA: TGCAGTGCTAGGGATCAGAACGACTACGAGCAGTACTTC; CDR3: CSARDQNDYEQYF
D: .; V: TRBV7-6; length: 15; size: few; J: TRBJ2-3; DNA: TGTGCCAGCAGCTTGGACCCGGGGGCAAAAGATACGCAGTATTTT; CDR3: CASSLDPGAKDTQYF
D: .; V: TRBV12-3/TRBV12-4; length: 11; size: many; J: TRBJ2-7; DNA: TGTGCCAGCAGAAGACAGAACGAGCAGTACTTC; CDR3: CASRRQNEQYF
D: TRBD2; V: TRBV20-1; length: 14; size: few; J: TRBJ2-1; DNA: TGCAGTGCTAGGAGACTAGCGCACTACAATGAGCAGTTCTTC; CDR3: CSARRLAHYNEQFF
D: .; V: TRBV20-1; length: 12; size: few; J: TRBJ1-2; DNA: TGCAGTGCCGCGGACAGCAACTATGGCTACACCTTC; CDR3: CSAADSNYGYTF
D: TRBD1; V: TRBV24-1; length: 19; size: .; J: TRBJ2-3; DNA: TGTGCCACCAGTGACACAGATCTACCGACAGGGGCTGTGGCAGATACGCAGTATTTT; CDR3: CATSDTDLPTGAVADTQYF
D: .; V: TRBV6-5; length: 15; size: .; J: TRBJ1-5; DNA: TGTGCCAGCAGTTACATGGCAGGGAGAGACCAGCCCCAGCATTTT; CDR3: CASSYMAGRDQPQHF
D: TRBD1; V: TRBV20-1; length: 13; size: few; J: TRBJ1-2; DNA: TGCAGTGCTCCTCCCGAGACAGGGGATGGCTACACCTTC; CDR3: CSAPPETGDGYTF
D: .; V: TRBV12-3/TRBV12-4; length: 15; size: .; J: TRBJ2-7; DNA: TGTGCCAGCAGTTTGCGTGGGACCTTCCACAATGAGCAGTACTTC; CDR3: CASSLRGTFHNEQYF
D: TRBD2; V: TRBV25-1; length: 17; size: .; J: TRBJ2-1; DNA: TGTGCCAGCAGTGAAGACCTTCCTAGCGGTTCCTACAATGAGCAGTTCTTC; CDR3: CASSEDLPSGSYNEQFF
D: .; V: TRBV12-3/TRBV12-4; length: 14; size: once; J: TRBJ1-4; DNA: TGTGTCAGCAGGCCGACAGCAACTAATGAAAAACTGTTTTTT; CDR3: CVSRPTATNEKLFF
D: TRBD2; V: TRBV20-1; length: 15; size: .; J: TRBJ2-1; DNA: TGCAGTGCTAGACCACTAGCGGGGGCCTACAATGAGCAGTTCTTC; CDR3: CSARPLAGAYNEQFF
D: TRBD1; V: TRBV20-1; length: 16; size: once; J: TRBJ1-6; DNA: TGCAGTGCCCGCGACAGGGAGAGCTCCTATAATTCACCCCTCCACTTT; CDR3: CSARDRESSYNSPLHF
D: .; V: TRBV7-9; length: 14; size: few; J: TRBJ1-1; DNA: TGTGCCAGCAGCTCCGAACAGCGTAACACTGAAGCTTTCTTT; CDR3: CASSSEQRNTEAFF
D: .; V: TRBV7-9; length: 14; size: few; J: TRBJ1-2; DNA: TGTGCCAGCAGCTCATACGACAGTTACTATGGCTACACCTTC; CDR3: CASSSYDSYYGYTF
D: .; V: TRBV20-1; length: 13; size: few; J: TRBJ2-5; DNA: TGCAGTGCTAGGGGTGACAGTAAAGAGACCCAGTACTTC; CDR3: CSARGDSKETQYF
D: .; V: TRBV27; length: 17; size: .; J: TRBJ2-6; DNA: TGTGCCAGCAGCTATAGGGGGGCCCTATCTGGGGCCAACGTCCTGACTTTC; CDR3: CASSYRGALSGANVLTF
D: .; V: TRBV7-2; length: 14; size: many; J: TRBJ2-1; DNA: TGTGCCAGCAGCTTGGACCCCTCCTACAATGAGCAGTTCTTC; CDR3: CASSLDPSYNEQFF
D: TRBD2; V: TRBV6-5; length: 18; size: few; J: TRBJ2-2; DNA: TGTGCCAGCAGTTACTCCCTAGCGGGGGAACCGAACACCGGGGAGCTGTTTTTT; CDR3: CASSYSLAGEPNTGELFF
D: .; V: TRBV20-1; length: 15; size: .; J: TRBJ1-4; DNA: TGCAGTGCTAGCTCCACAAACACGGGGCGGGCAAAACTGTTTTTT; CDR3: CSASSTNTGRAKLFF
D: .; V: TRBV20-1; length: 14; size: .; J: TRBJ1-5; DNA: TGCAGTGCTAGAGACCAGGGATTGAGTCAGCCCCAGCATTTT; CDR3: CSARDQGLSQPQHF
D: .; V: TRBV29-1; length: 14; size: .; J: TRBJ2-6; DNA: TGCAGCGTTGAGCAGAGCTCTGGGGCCAACGTCCTGACTTTC; CDR3: CSVEQSSGANVLTF
D: .; V: TRBV2; length: 13; size: .; J: TRBJ2-3; DNA: TGTGCCAGTGGGGCGGAGCGAGCGGATACGCAGTATTTT; CDR3: CASGAERADTQYF
D: .; V: TRBV6-5; length: 16; size: .; J: TRBJ1-3; DNA: TGTGCCAGCAGTTCCGGGGGACACCACTCTGGAAACACCATATATTTT; CDR3: CASSSGGHHSGNTIYF
D: TRBD2; V: TRBV20-1; length: 15; size: few; J: TRBJ2-2; DNA: TGCAGTGCTAGAGATCGGCGGGAGGGTACCGGGGAGCTGTTTTTT; CDR3: CSARDRREGTGELFF
D: .; V: TRBV30; length: 14; size: .; J: TRBJ1-2; DNA: TGTGCCTCGCCGAGAGGCGGGGCATACTATGGCTACACCTTC; CDR3: CASPRGGAYYGYTF
D: TRBD2; V: TRBV7-2; length: 18; size: .; J: TRBJ2-2; DNA: TGTGCCAGCAGCTTAGAACGTGTACGGACTAGGAACACCGGGGAGCTGTTTTTT; CDR3: CASSLERVRTRNTGELFF
D: TRBD2; V: TRBV5-1; length: 17; size: .; J: TRBJ2-7; DNA: TGCGCCAGCAGCTTGGGGGCAACTAGCGGGGCCTTCAATGAGCAGTACTTC; CDR3: CASSLGATSGAFNEQYF
D: .; V: TRBV3-1; length: 14; size: .; J: TRBJ2-1; DNA: TGTGCCAGCAGCTCTAGGTTGCCCTACAATGAGCAGTTCTTC; CDR3: CASSSRLPYNEQFF
D: .; V: TRBV16; length: 15; size: few; J: TRBJ2-1; DNA: TGTGCCAGCAGCCAACAAGGGGCGGCCTACAATGAGCAGTTCTTC; CDR3: CASSQQGAAYNEQFF
D: .; V: TRBV30; length: 12; size: .; J: TRBJ1-6; DNA: TGTGCCTGGAGTCCCCAGAGGCTGCCCCTCCACTTT; CDR3: CAWSPQRLPLHF
D: TRBD2; V: TRBV6-2/TRBV6-3; length: 15; size: .; J: TRBJ2-3; DNA: TGTGCCAGCAGACCTAGCGGGGGGGCGGGGGAAACGCAGTATTTT; CDR3: CASRPSGGAGETQYF
D: .; V: TRBV6-5; length: 15; size: .; J: TRBJ2-5; DNA: TGTGCCAGCAGTTACTCGGGTGGGGTCCAAGAGACCCAGTACTTC; CDR3: CASSYSGGVQETQYF
D: TRBD2; V: TRBV29-1; length: 13; size: few; J: TRBJ2-7; DNA: TGCAGCGTTAGAGGGAGGGCCTCCTACGAGCAGTACTTC; CDR3: CSVRGRASYEQYF
D: .; V: TRBV2; length: 15; size: once; J: TRBJ2-1; DNA: TGTGCCAGCAGTGACTCCAGTCTCACCTACAATGAGCAGTTCTTC; CDR3: CASSDSSLTYNEQFF
D: TRBD2; V: TRBV25-1; length: 15; size: few; J: TRBJ2-1; DNA: TGTGCCAGCAGTGGGACTAGCGGGAGGTACAATGAGCAGTTCTTC; CDR3: CASSGTSGRYNEQFF
D: .; V: TRBV9; length: 16; size: few; J: TRBJ2-3; DNA: TGTGCCAGCAGTGGAGGGTCAGGGTCCCGCACAGATACGCAGTATTTT; CDR3: CASSGGSGSRTDTQYF
D: .; V: TRBV3-1; length: 13; size: few; J: TRBJ1-2; DNA: TGTGCCAGCAGCGAGGAGCCTAACTATGGCTACACCTTC; CDR3: CASSEEPNYGYTF